The source of this TCR beta chain is a study of shared clonotypes between healthy human individuals. A word on this clone: A read error is possible here, since a much larger clone lies one base away.

Assay used: immunoSEQ multiplex PCR; TCRdb lists only in-frame clones, some missing. Of about 2 million clones listed, 85% to 95% were seen once; the top ten hold roughly 0.13%. The germline gives CDR1 SGHNT, CDR2 YENEEA. The V and J ends lost 5 bases and 5 bases respectively, with 10 bases between them. The CDR3 loop spans 12 amino acids. The sequencing input was naive CD4+ T cells sorted from blood. Documented subset: CD45RA+ positively selected. The sequence was collected from a young man in good health. This chain uses TRBV11-3 with TRBJ2-7; D not resolved. CDR3 in DNA: TGTGCCAGCAGCCGGCATAACGACGAGCAGTACTTC. This gives the protein CASSRHNDEQYF.